Below are 30 T cell receptor beta chains sequenced from a single sample in a study of T-cell reconstitution after alpha-beta-depleted transplantation in children. Researchers prepared the TCRbeta library using unique molecular identifiers, the study reports. Each CDR3 protein gets one entry after TCRdb re-called the PCR reads with MiXCR. The sample records 4,000 to 4,500 distinct CDR3 sequences, roughly 21% being singletons. The source was PBMCs, mostly from graft donor cells, collected 180 days after TCRalphabeta/CD19-depleted stem cell transplant. The source of these receptors is a male patient aged 2 to 10 who had a stem cell transplant for acute lymphoblastic leukemia, so the T cells may come from the graft donor.

This clonotype has at least ten counts. V gene TRBV6-1 combines with J gene TRBJ2-5; D not resolved. Deletions cut 4 bases from V and 0 bases from J, with 21 bases between. CDR1 and CDR2 (germline): MNHNS, SASEGT. CDR3 length: 18 residues. CDR3 nucleotides: TGTGCCAGCAGTGTAGTACGCGTGGCCATAGATAACCAAGAGACCCAGTACTTC. It codes for CASSVVRVAIDNQETQYF.

This clonotype is deemed medium-sized. The chain uses TRBV7-9 and TRBJ1-1; weak D call: TRBD1 (5 bases). The CDR3 totals 14 residues. CDR1 is SEHNR and CDR2 is FQNEAQ in the germline V gene (reference sequence). V gave up 2 bases and J gave up 1 base, with 8 bases separating them. The CDR3 loop reads CASSLSGANTEAFF. The CDR3 DNA sequence: TGTGCCAGCAGCTTATCCGGGGCGAACACTGAAGCTTTCTTT.

This clonotype was observed at least ten times. The chain links TRBV5-6 to TRBJ2-3; D is unresolved. V lost 5 bases, J lost 6 bases, and 13 bases lay in between. The germline CDR1 and CDR2 sequences are SGHDT and YYEEEE. This CDR3 has 13 amino acids. DNA of the CDR3: TGTGCCAGCAGTTTCTTGATTAGGGATACGCAGTATTTT. It yields the protein CASSFLIRDTQYF.

Only a few counts were recorded for this clonotype. The chain joins TRBV7-9 to TRBJ2-3, with TRBD2 identical over 10 bases. Trimming cost V 4 bases and J 0 bases; bases outside gene matches: 7. Germline loops: CDR1 SEHNR, CDR2 FQNEAQ (reference sequence). The CDR3 extends over 17 amino acids. The CDR3 sequence is CASSSNPGLASTDTQYF. CDR3 DNA sequence: TGTGCCAGCAGCTCCAATCCGGGACTAGCGAGCACAGATACGCAGTATTTT.

Ten or more counts support this clonotype. V gene TRBV11-2 combines with J gene TRBJ2-7; D may be TRBD2 (5 bases). Germline CDR1 reads SGHAT; CDR2 reads FQNNGV. The CDR3 is 19 residues long. V was trimmed by 0 bases and J by 5 bases, leaving 26 bases between them. The CDR3, as DNA: TGTGCCAGCAGCTTAGACCTTAACCCTTTAGGCGGTGGACTTCACGAGCAGTACTTC. It translates to CASSLDLNPLGGGLHEQYF.

This clonotype was seen repeatedly, ten times or more. The V gene is TRBV20-1, the J gene TRBJ1-2; TRBD1 matches at 7 bases. This CDR3 has 14 residues. V dropped 6 bases and J dropped 8; count of bases not matched to a gene: 15. Looked up from germline, CDR1 is DFQATT and CDR2 is SNEGSKA (reference sequence). CDR3 sequence (DNA): TGCAGTGCCCACTCGGACAGGACATCTCAAGGCTACACCTTC. Translating gives CSAHSDRTSQGYTF.

This clonotype appeared many times. V is TRBV7-6 and J is TRBJ2-7; 8 bases align to TRBD1. Losses at the gene ends were 4 bases for V and 9 bases for J; bases not matched to a gene: 14. This CDR3 has 15 amino acids. Germline CDR1 and CDR2: SGHVS and FNYEAQ. Here the CDR3 reads CASSSKDRGVEGQYF. DNA for the CDR3: TGTGCCAGCAGCTCCAAAGACAGGGGTGTCGAAGGGCAGTACTTC.

This clonotype was seen many times. The V call is TRBV10-3, the J call TRBJ1-2; TRBD1 aligns across 8 bases. The germline gives CDR1 ENHRY, CDR2 SYGVKD. The V and J ends lost 10 bases and 10 bases, in that order; junction bases with no gene match: 11. The CDR3 length is 12 residues. The CDR3 sequence: CATQTGVKDYTF. The CDR3 DNA sequence: TGTGCCACGCAGACAGGGGTCAAAGACTACACCTTC.

The genes are TRBV6-1 and TRBJ1-2; TRBD1 aligns across 8 bases. Germline V CDR1 and CDR2: MNHNS, SASEGT. The J segment lost 4 bases and the V segment lost 7 bases, leaving 20 bases of the junction unmatched. The CDR3 runs 18 residues. The CDR3 DNA follows: TGTGCCAGCACCCCAAGTCGGCAGGGGGCAATCTTGGGCTATGGCTACACCTTC. Amino acid sequence: CASTPSRQGAILGYGYTF.

This clonotype has a count of ten or more. V gene TRBV12-3 or TRBV12-4 combines with J gene TRBJ1-3; no clear D gene. This CDR3 comprises 13 residues. The V gene lost 3 bases and the J gene lost 3 bases, with 6 bases spanning the gap. The CDR3 region is CASSFDFGNTIYF. The CDR3, as DNA: TGTGCCAGCAGTTTTGACTTTGGAAACACCATATATTTT.

This clonotype was seen ten or more times. The chain links TRBV20-1 to TRBJ2-7, with 8 bases fitting TRBD2. CDR3 length equals 14 residues. V shed 0 bases, J shed 3 bases, and the junction held 4 bases outside the gene matches. Germline-derived CDR1 and CDR2 are DFQATT and SNEGSKA (reference sequence). The CDR3 here is CSAREGLEGYEQYF. CDR3 DNA: TGCAGTGCTAGAGAGGGACTAGAGGGCTACGAGCAGTACTTC.

As regards this clonotype: No conserved phenylalanine or tryptophan is present at the end of the CDR3, so a read error is the likely explanation. This chain uses TRBV5-1 with TRBJ1-5; no clear D gene. Germline CDR1 reads SGHRS; CDR2 reads YFSETQ. The V and J ends lost 2 bases and 2 bases respectively, with 5 bases between them. The CDR3 consists of 13 residues. Here the CDR3 DNA reads TGCGCCAGCAGCTTTGACTGCAATCAGCCCCAGCATATT. Protein product: CASSFDCNQPQHI.

There are many counts of this clonotype. The chain combines TRBV12-3 or TRBV12-4 with TRBJ2-3, with no clear D. CDR3 length: 12 amino acids. The ends were cut back, 8 bases at V and 5 bases at J, with 11 bases in the middle. CDR3 bases: TGTGCCAGCGCCTTCCAGGAAGATACGCAGTATTTT. This encodes CASAFQEDTQYF.

The table lists this clonotype with many counts. The genes are TRBV7-9 and TRBJ1-1; D possibly corresponds to TRBD1 (5 bases). V gave up 3 bases and J gave up 3 bases, with 11 bases separating them. Germline-derived CDR1 and CDR2 are SEHNR and FQNEAQ (reference sequence). The CDR3 runs to 14 residues. In nucleotides, the CDR3 is TGTGCCAGCAGCTTCCAGGGAGGTGACACTGAAGCTTTCTTT. Protein product: CASSFQGGDTEAFF.

This clonotype was picked up many times. The CDR3 coding sequence is TGTGCCAGCAGCTTAAAAGGAGGGAGTGAGCAGTTCTTC. Its translation is CASSLKGGSEQFF. The chain links TRBV7-9 to TRBJ2-1; tentative D call: TRBD2 (6 bases). V was pared by 2 bases and J by 9 bases, with 11 bases between. Germline assignment: CDR1 SEHNR and CDR2 FQNEAQ (reference sequence). The CDR3 runs 13 residues.

This clonotype was recorded at least ten times. The chain has TRBV6-5 and TRBJ2-7; 11 bases fit TRBD1. From germline, CDR1 is MNHEY and CDR2 SVGAGI. J gave up 5 bases and V 5 bases, and 11 bases lay outside the gene matches. The CDR3 totals 16 residues. For the CDR3, the DNA is TGTGCCAGCAGTAACTACCGGGACAGGGGGGTCCACGAGCAGTACTTC. It codes for CASSNYRDRGVHEQYF.

Many counts were recorded for this clonotype. The chain uses TRBV20-1 and TRBJ2-7, with TRBD1 matching over 8 bases. The CDR3 runs 16 residues. The V gene's germline CDR1 is DFQATT and CDR2 SNEGSKA (reference sequence). The J segment lost 3 bases and the V segment lost 6 bases, leaving 16 bases of the junction unmatched. Here the CDR3 reads CSAKPQGAALYYEQYF. DNA for the CDR3: TGCAGTGCAAAGCCGCAGGGGGCGGCCTTGTACTACGAGCAGTACTTC.

The CDR3 DNA reads as TGTGCCTACGCCCAAGAGACCTACTACGAGCAGTACTTC. It specifies CAYAQETYYEQYF. The chain combines TRBV10-3 with TRBJ2-7; no reliable D call. The CDR3 extends over 13 amino acids. Deletions cut 11 bases from V and 3 bases from J, with 17 bases between. Germline values: CDR1 ENHRY, CDR2 SYGVKD.

This clonotype has a count of ten or more. The gene calls are TRBV7-9 and TRBJ2-7; D is unresolved. CDR1 and CDR2 (germline): SEHNR, FQNEAQ (reference sequence). This CDR3 has 13 amino acids. V lost 0 bases, J lost 3 bases, and 6 bases lay in between. This chain's CDR3 is CASSLAGDYEQYF. The CDR3 DNA reads as TGTGCCAGCAGCTTAGCTGGCGACTACGAGCAGTACTTC.

This clonotype rates as large. The V gene is TRBV10-3, the J gene TRBJ2-1; perhaps TRBD1 as D (6 bases). The CDR3 has 17 amino acids. CDR1 and CDR2 (germline): ENHRY, SYGVKD. V lost 1 base, J lost 2 bases, and 15 bases lay in between. CDR3 in amino acids: CAISELQGRPTYNEQFF. The DNA for the CDR3 is TGTGCCATCAGTGAGTTACAGGGACGTCCAACCTACAATGAGCAGTTCTTC.

This clonotype is medium-sized (0.01 to 0.1%) within its sample. CDR3 sequence: CASSLTRTSGSTNEQYF. The CDR3 DNA reads as TGTGCCAGCAGTCTCACCCGGACTAGCGGGAGTACAAACGAGCAGTACTTC. This rearrangement joins TRBV28 to TRBJ2-7; 13 positions agree with TRBD2. CDR1 MDHEN and CDR2 SYDVKM come from the germline V gene. This CDR3 is 17 amino acids long. V lost 5 bases and J lost 5; bases outside the gene matches: 12.

Ten or more counts support this clonotype. The chain recombines TRBV11-3 with TRBJ1-5, with a weak D call TRBD1 (6 bases). Between the trimmed V and J ends, which lost 0 bases and 5 bases, there was a span of 26 bases. The CDR3 consists of 20 residues. Germline values: CDR1 SGHNT, CDR2 YENEEA. CDR3 sequence (DNA): TGTGCCAGCAGCTTAGAGGGGCTTCGGGAGGCTAACAGGGTTGATCAGCCCCAGCATTTT. It translates to CASSLEGLREANRVDQPQHF.

This clonotype was counted many times. CDR3 residues: CASSAFRVGEQYF. The CDR3 DNA is TGTGCCAGCAGTGCGTTCCGGGTTGGCGAGCAGTACTTC. The rearrangement uses TRBV2 and TRBJ2-7; D is ambiguous. This CDR3 region has 13 residues. CDR1 SNHLY and CDR2 FYNNEI come from the germline V gene. Trimming shortened V by 4 bases and J by 6 bases, and 13 bases separated the two germline ends.

By its share, this clonotype is medium-sized. The chain recombines TRBV5-1 with TRBJ1-6; 7 bases map to TRBD1. V shed 4 bases and J 8 bases; nucleotides not matched to a gene: 9. Germline loops: CDR1 SGHRS, CDR2 YFSETQ. The CDR3 extends over 15 amino acids. Written as DNA, the CDR3 is TGCGCCAGCAGCCAGTCAACAGGGGAGGATTCACCCCTCCACTTT. It yields the protein CASSQSTGEDSPLHF. The variable domain in full, completed from reference TRBV5-1 and TRBJ1-6, reads KAGVTQTPRYLIKTRGQQVTLSCSPISGHRSVSWYQQTPGQGLQFLFEYFSETQRNKGNFPGRFSGRQFSNSRSEMNVSTLELGDSALYLCASSQSTGEDSPLHFGNGTRLTVT.

This clonotype was seen many times. The chain carries TRBV11-2 and TRBJ2-5; D uncertain. V lost 1 base and J 2 bases, leaving 8 bases between the germline ends. This CDR3 has 14 amino acids. CDR1 SGHAT and CDR2 FQNNGV come from the germline V gene. The CDR3 region is CASSLGPYQETQYF. CDR3 nucleotides: TGTGCCAGCAGCTTAGGCCCATATCAAGAGACCCAGTACTTC. Based on the CDR3 plus reference TRBV11-2 and TRBJ2-5, the full variable domain is EAGVAQSPRYKIIEKRQSVAFWCNPISGHATLYWYQQILGQGPKLLIQFQNNGVVDDSQLPKDRFSAERLKGVDSTLKIQPAKLEDSAVYLCASSLGPYQETQYFGPGTRLLVL.

This chain links TRBV7-9 with TRBJ2-7; possible D gene TRBD2, 6 bases. Between the trimmed V and J ends, which lost 9 bases and 6 bases, there was a span of 18 bases. The CDR3 is 13 amino acids. The germline CDR1 and CDR2 sequences are SEHNR and FQNEAQ (reference sequence). The DNA of the CDR3 is TGTGCCAGGGGCCCCGGTGGGCGGGGCGAGCAGTACTTC. As protein: CARGPGGRGEQYF.

In this sample, this clonotype turned up many times. The CDR3 sequence is CASSLEDRGPFF. The DNA for the CDR3 is TGTGCCAGCAGCTTAGAGGACAGGGGGCCGTTCTTC. V gene TRBV11-3 combines with J gene TRBJ2-1, with TRBD1 matching over 11 bases. The CDR3 totals 12 residues. Germline CDR1 and CDR2: SGHNT and YENEEA. V trimming: 0 bases; J trimming: 15 bases; junction bases outside the gene matches: 1. The full variable domain, completed using reference TRBV11-3 and TRBJ2-1, is EAGVVQSPRYKIIEKKQPVAFWCNPISGHNTLYWYLQNLGQGPELLIRYENEEAVDDSQLPKDRFSAERLKGVDSTLKIQPAELGDSAVYLCASSLEDRGPFFGPGTRLTVL.

By share, this clonotype counts as medium-sized. The V and J genes are TRBV20-1 and TRBJ2-1, with TRBD1 as a possible D gene (5 bases). Germline V gene sequence: CDR1 DFQATT, CDR2 SNEGSKA (reference sequence). The CDR3 sequence is 14 residues long. Trimming stripped 1 base from V and 6 bases from J, with 13 bases between. The CDR3 nucleotides are TGCAGTGCTAGAGGGAGAAGGGGTAGCAATGAGCAGTTCTTC. It is translated as CSARGRRGSNEQFF.

This clonotype was counted only a few times. This chain links TRBV19 with TRBJ2-5; no definite D call. The V gene's germline CDR1 is LNHDA and CDR2 SQIVND (reference sequence). Trimming shortened V by 0 bases and J by 7 bases, and 15 bases separated the two germline ends. CDR3 size: 15 residues. The DNA of the CDR3 is TGTGCCAGTAGTATAGATCCAAGGGATCCGGCGACCCAGTACTTC. Protein product: CASSIDPRDPATQYF. The full variable domain, in which reference TRBV19 and TRBJ2-5 provide the parts outside the CDR3, is DGGITQSPKYLFRKEGQNVTLSCEQNLNHDAMYWYRQDPGQGLRLIYYSQIVNDFQKGDIAEGYSVSREKKESFPLTVTSAQKNPTAFYLCASSIDPRDPATQYFGPGTRLLVL.

This clonotype was found once. V usage is TRBV28 and J usage is TRBJ1-3; D is perhaps TRBD1 (5 bases). This CDR3 region has 17 residues. Between the trimmed V and J ends, which lost 6 bases and 7 bases, there was a span of 25 bases. CDR1 and CDR2 from the germline V gene are MDHEN and SYDVKM. The CDR3 region has the DNA TGTGCCAGCAGCCTTCTGCCGGGCCGAGGGGAGCGGAACACCATATATTTT. Translation gives CASSLLPGRGERNTIYF.